This T cell receptor (beta chain) is from a study of T-cell memory formation after mild COVID-19. At the level of the study: The two donors had largely donor-specific TCR clusters. General study points: Among contracting clones, CD4+ were mainly CM/EM and CD8+ enriched in EMRA. Pre-infection memory held some responding clones, suggesting pre-existing cross-reactive T cells responded.

In germline, CDR1 is SGDLS, CDR2 YYNGEE. After removal of 4 bases from V and 7 bases from J, the junction contained 5 bases not matched to a gene. This CDR3 is built from 13 residues. In this sample, this clonotype turned up a few times. Its antigen is currently unknown. TCRdb re-called the 5' RACE reads through MiXCR, storing one row per CDR3 protein. Among approximately 450,000 distinct CDR3 sequences listed, over 15% were seen once. The receptor was derived from an adult woman who had mild COVID-19 (a few samples of this study predate the infection). Cell type and time point are not known. Sample: PBMCs or a T cell subset sorted from them (not recorded which). The chain joins TRBV9 to TRBJ2-7; TRBD1 matches at 10 bases. The CDR3: CASSRQGAREQYF. CDR3 nucleotide sequence: TGTGCCAGCAGCCGACAGGGGGCTAGGGAGCAGTACTTC.